The 23 T cell receptor beta chains given below trace back to one sample, sequenced in a study of blood T cell repertoires in COVID-19. The data were produced by immunoSEQ multiplex PCR, yet TCRdb's version contains in-frame clones alone and is incomplete. The data contain roughly 67,000 clones, approximately 85% of them singletons. The sequencing input was peripheral blood. The receptor source for this set is a man aged 50-60 years with acute or convalescent COVID-19.

The gene calls are TRBV7-2 and TRBJ1-5; D call uncertain. This CDR3 is 13 amino acids long. Trimming took off 5 bases at V and 4 bases at J, with 9 bases between the two ends. Germline V CDR1 and CDR2: SGHTA, FQGNSA. The CDR3 bases are TGTGCCAGCAGCATCAGGTTTAATCAGCCCCAGCATTTT. Protein product: CASSIRFNQPQHF.

The CDR3 coding sequence is TGTGCCAGCAGCCCCGGACAACCGAACACCGGGGAGCTGTTTTTT. As protein: CASSPGQPNTGELFF. The chain is built from TRBV7-2 and TRBJ2-2; perhaps TRBD1 as D (5 bases). V lost 5 bases and J lost 0, with 10 bases in between. Germline CDR1 SGHTA, CDR2 FQGNSA. This CDR3 spans 15 amino acids. Full variable domain (rest looked up from reference TRBV7-2 and TRBJ2-2): GAGVSQSPSNKVTEKGKDVELRCDPISGHTALYWYRQSLGQGLEFLIYFQGNSAPDKSGLPSDRFSAERTGGSVSTLTIQRTQQEDSAVYLCASSPGQPNTGELFFGEGSRLTVL.

V and J are TRBV5-6 and TRBJ1-1; D gene uncertain. Trimming cost V 1 base and J 3 bases, with 10 bases left between them. CDR1 and CDR2 (germline): SGHDT, YYEEEE. This CDR3 spans 14 amino acids. In DNA, the CDR3 is TGTGCCAGCAGCTTGCCCCGCGGGGACACTGAAGCTTTCTTT. It is translated as CASSLPRGDTEAFF.

The chain links TRBV4-1 to TRBJ2-3; D may be TRBD2 (5 bases). Germline V gives CDR1 MGHRA, CDR2 YSYEKL. The CDR3 spans 16 residues. Between the trimmed V and J ends, which lost 1 base and 0 bases, there was a span of 11 bases. The CDR3 sequence is CASSQGGSRSTDTQYF. The CDR3, as DNA: TGCGCCAGCAGCCAAGGAGGGAGTAGGAGCACAGATACGCAGTATTTT.

The rearrangement links TRBV5-1 to TRBJ2-1; D is perhaps TRBD1 (5 bases). The CDR3 runs to 14 residues. Trimming took 6 bases from V and 3 from J, leaving 13 bases between them. Germline-derived CDR1 and CDR2 are SGHRS and YFSETQ. CDR3 sequence: CASTSPGYYNEQFF. In DNA, the CDR3 is TGCGCCAGCACCAGTCCAGGGTACTACAATGAGCAGTTCTTC.

V gene TRBV7-6 combines with J gene TRBJ1-3, with 8 bases identical to TRBD1. Per the germline V gene, CDR1 is SGHVS and CDR2 is FNYEAQ. Losses at the gene ends were 5 bases for V and 8 bases for J; bases not matched to a gene: 5. The CDR3 has 13 amino acids. CDR3: CASSMGQEDTIYF. The CDR3 DNA follows: TGTGCCAGCAGCATGGGACAGGAGGACACCATATATTTT.

The table lists this clone with a few counts. J is TRBJ1-2 and V is TRBV4-1, with D possibly being TRBD1 (6 bases). CDR3 length equals 17 residues. Germline CDR1 MGHRA, CDR2 YSYEKL. V was pared by 0 bases and J by 4 bases, with 18 bases between. CDR3: CASSQDIRVRGGYGYTF. CDR3 nucleotides: TGCGCCAGCAGCCAAGATATTAGGGTCAGGGGCGGCTATGGCTACACCTTC.

V usage is TRBV11-2 and J usage is TRBJ2-7; 7 nucleotides line up with TRBD2. This CDR3 spans 14 amino acids. After removal of 2 bases from V and 7 bases from J, the junction contained 8 bases not matched to a gene. Germline V lookup: CDR1 SGHAT, CDR2 FQNNGV. CDR3 coding DNA: TGTGCCAGCAGCTTAAACACCGGGGAGGGTGAGCAGTACGTC. As protein: CASSLNTGEGEQYV.

The chain has TRBV6-2 or TRBV6-3 and TRBJ1-4, with D possibly being TRBD1 (5 bases). The length of the CDR3 is 13 residues. Germline-derived CDR1 and CDR2 are MNHEY and SVGEGT. Trimming stripped 4 bases from V and 4 bases from J, with 7 bases between. The CDR3 coding sequence is TGTGCCAGCAGTTGTCAGGGTAATGAAAAACTGTTTTTT. It codes for CASSCQGNEKLFF.

The chain links TRBV7-3 to TRBJ2-5; perhaps TRBD1 as D (6 bases). Germline V gives CDR1 SGHTA, CDR2 FQGTGA. V lost 1 base to trimming and J lost 1 base, with 16 bases between them. The CDR3 covers 17 residues. The CDR3 loop is CASSLSRDTYFQETQYF. The CDR3, as DNA: TGTGCCAGCAGCTTAAGCCGGGACACCTATTTCCAAGAGACCCAGTACTTC.

The J gene is TRBJ2-3, the V gene TRBV19; the match to TRBD1 covers 12 bases. Germline V CDR1 and CDR2: LNHDA, SQIVND (reference sequence). This CDR3 has 14 residues. V gave up 7 bases and J gave up 9 bases; unmatched junction bases: 8. CDR3 sequence: CASMGTGGAGTQYF. In DNA, the CDR3 is TGTGCCAGTATGGGGACAGGGGGCGCAGGGACGCAGTATTTT.

The genes are TRBV27 and TRBJ2-1; weak D call: TRBD1 (5 bases). The CDR3 contains 16 residues. Looked up from germline, CDR1 is MNHEY and CDR2 is SMNVEV (reference sequence). V shed 5 bases and J shed 4 bases, with 18 bases lying between them. The CDR3 region has the DNA TGTGCCAGCAGTCCCCAGGGCGTGCAGGCTTACAATGAGCAGTTCTTC. This sequence encodes CASSPQGVQAYNEQFF.

The V gene is TRBV19, the J gene TRBJ1-5, with a tentative D call TRBD1 (6 bases). Germline V gives CDR1 LNHDA, CDR2 SQIVND (reference sequence). The CDR3 covers 15 residues. Trimming cost V 6 bases and J 7 bases, with 19 bases left between them. The CDR3 DNA sequence: TGTGCCAGTAGGACTAGCATCCAGGGGTGGCAGCCCCAGCATTTT. Its protein product is CASRTSIQGWQPQHF.

The chain uses TRBV5-4 and TRBJ2-3; D is perhaps TRBD2 (7 bases). V lost 0 bases and J lost 1, with 15 bases in between. This CDR3 is built from 17 residues. Per germline, CDR1 SGHNT and CDR2 YYREEE (reference sequence). The CDR3 DNA reads as TGTGCCAGCAGCTTGGCCCTAGGCGGGGGCGGCACAGATACGCAGTATTTT. Translated: CASSLALGGGGTDTQYF.

DNA for the CDR3: TGTGCCAGCACCTTTTCCCGACTAGCGGGGGGAGTCCAAGAGACCCAGTACTTC. Translation: CASTFSRLAGGVQETQYF. The J gene is TRBJ2-5, the V gene TRBV28, with 13 bases fitting TRBD2. This CDR3 has 18 residues. CDR1 is MDHEN and CDR2 is SYDVKM in the germline V gene. After removal of 7 bases from V and 1 base from J, the junction contained 12 bases not matched to a gene.

This chain connects TRBV19 to TRBJ1-1, with 8 bases identical to TRBD1. There are 14 residues in the CDR3. Per the germline V gene, CDR1 is LNHDA and CDR2 is SQIVND (reference sequence). Germline trimming cut 7 bases from V and 0 bases from J; bases unmatched to any gene: 4. The CDR3: CASMGQVLNTEAFF. DNA for the CDR3: TGTGCCAGTATGGGACAGGTACTGAACACTGAAGCTTTCTTT.

The rearrangement links TRBV5-4 to TRBJ1-1; 7 bases line up with TRBD1. The germline V gene encodes CDR1 SGHNT and CDR2 YYREEE (reference sequence). Losses at the gene ends were 4 bases for V and 5 bases for J; bases not matched to a gene: 5. CDR3 length equals 13 residues. In nucleotides, the CDR3 is TGTGCCAGCAGCCAACAGGGGCGGACTGAAGCTTTCTTT. It is translated as CASSQQGRTEAFF.

J is TRBJ2-7 and V is TRBV3-1 (or the pseudogene TRBV3-2); D is ambiguous. Germline V gene lookup returns CDR1 LGHDT and CDR2 YNNKEL (reference sequence). CDR3 size: 14 residues. Trimming took off 0 bases at V and 6 bases at J, with 12 bases between the two ends. CDR3 nucleotide sequence: TGTGCCAGCAGCCAAGAGCCGGGTCCGGGCGAGCAGTACTTC. Amino acids: CASSQEPGPGEQYF.

The chain recombines TRBV5-1 with TRBJ1-1, with D tentatively TRBD1 (6 bases). This CDR3 is 15 amino acids long. Deletions cut 4 bases from V and 3 bases from J, with 16 bases between. Germline-derived CDR1 and CDR2 are SGHRS and YFSETQ. The CDR3 protein is CASSPDGGRDTEAFF. For the CDR3, the DNA is TGCGCCAGCAGCCCGGATGGGGGCAGGGACACTGAAGCTTTCTTT.

The rearrangement joins TRBV11-3 to TRBJ2-2, with 13 bases aligning to TRBD2. The V and J ends lost 4 bases and 6 bases, in that order; junction bases with no gene match: 8. The CDR3 loop spans 17 amino acids. CDR1 and CDR2 (germline): SGHNT, YENEEA. CDR3: CASSSPLTSGGPGELFF. As DNA, the CDR3 is TGTGCCAGCAGCTCTCCCCTGACTAGCGGGGGGCCCGGGGAGCTGTTTTTT.

The chain recombines TRBV6-5 with TRBJ1-2, with a possible D match to TRBD1 (6 bases). Germline V gene sequence: CDR1 MNHEY, CDR2 SVGAGI. V was trimmed by 11 bases and J by 8 bases, leaving 18 bases between them. The CDR3 sequence is 12 residues long. The CDR3 loop is CADRGVGAGYTF. CDR3 coding DNA: TGTGCCGACCGGGGGGTGGGGGCCGGCTACACCTTC.

The V gene is TRBV5-1, the J gene TRBJ2-5; the D gene is possibly TRBD2 (6 bases). CDR1 and CDR2 from the germline V gene are SGHRS and YFSETQ. Trimming removed 4 bases at V and 4 bases at J, with 20 bases between. CDR3 size: 16 residues. Here the CDR3 reads CASSPNIGGTRETQYF. The CDR3 DNA sequence: TGCGCCAGCAGCCCCAACATCGGGGGTACTAGAGAGACCCAGTACTTC.

This chain joins TRBV18 and TRBJ1-1, with 8 bases aligning to TRBD1. V dropped 5 bases and J dropped 5; count of bases not matched to a gene: 13. This CDR3 region has 16 residues. Germline CDR1 is KGHSH and CDR2 is LQKENI. The CDR3: CASSYGTGGGDTEAFF. The CDR3, as DNA: TGTGCCAGCTCATATGGGACAGGAGGTGGGGATACTGAAGCTTTCTTT.